The 31 T cell receptor beta chains presented below share a single source sample, sequenced in a study of CXCR3-negative and CXCR3-positive naive CD8 T cells. Via 5' RACE with UMI labels, TRB cDNA libraries were prepared. Following a re-call of the 5' RACE reads, TCRdb has one entry per CDR3 protein and lacks DNA. The specimen's table records 43,000 or so distinct CDR3 sequences. Source material: memory CD8+ T cells from blood. The receptors shown here come from a human donor in good health. Some clones in this sample may be carry-over from other donors' samples.

CDR3 amino acids: CASSITGPSNTGELFF. The V call is TRBV4-3, the J call TRBJ2-2; checking the TCRdb D call of TRBD1 is not possible without DNA. The CDR3 totals 16 residues. CDR1 and CDR2 from the germline V gene are LGHNA and YSLEER.

V gene TRBV28 combines with J gene TRBJ2-3; as DNA is missing, the TRBD1 call by TCRdb cannot be tested. The CDR3 contains 17 residues. CDR1 MDHEN and CDR2 SYDVKM come from the germline V gene. This CDR3 is CASSLFPTMGATDTQYF.

This chain joins TRBV7-3 and TRBJ1-1; checking the TCRdb D call of TRBD1 is not possible without DNA. CDR1 and CDR2 (germline): SGHTA, FQGTGA. The CDR3 extends over 15 amino acids. The CDR3 reads CASSMGHYGNTEAFF.

The rearrangement joins TRBV24-1 to TRBJ1-5. CDR1 KGHDR and CDR2 SFDVKD come from the germline V gene. CDR3 size: 15 residues. The CDR3 sequence is CATSKKGISNQPQHF.

The chain links TRBV4-3 to TRBJ1-5; with no DNA, the TCRdb D assignment of TRBD1 cannot be verified. This CDR3 has 15 amino acids. Germline CDR1 and CDR2: LGHNA and YSLEER. CDR3: CASSRNTGYGQPQHF.

J is TRBJ2-1 and V is TRBV4-2; as DNA is missing, the TRBD2 call by TCRdb cannot be tested. CDR3 length: 15 residues. Germline CDR1 reads LGHNA; CDR2 reads YNFKEQ. The CDR3 here is CASSPRGQGGDEQFF.

This chain joins TRBV7-3 and TRBJ2-7; TCRdb calls TRBD1, which cannot be checked without DNA. This CDR3 spans 14 amino acids. CDR1 is SGHTA and CDR2 is FQGTGA in the germline V gene. CDR3 residues: CASNQGQEHYEQYF.

The chain couples TRBV20-1 to TRBJ2-5; lacking DNA, the TRBD1 call made by TCRdb goes unchecked. Germline CDR1 reads DFQATT; CDR2 reads SNEGSKA (reference sequence). The CDR3 length is 14 residues. The CDR3 here is CIIPGAGELETQYF.

This rearrangement joins TRBV7-8 to TRBJ2-3. CDR1 is SGHVS, CDR2 FQNEAQ, per germline. This CDR3 comprises 15 residues. CDR3 in amino acids: CASSIGVIYTDTQYF. Looking up the rest from reference TRBV7-8 and TRBJ2-3 gives the full variable domain: GAGVSQSPRYKVAKRGQDVALRCDPISGHVSLFWYQQALGQGPEFLTYFQNEAQLDKSGLPSDRFFAERPEGSVSTLKIQRTQQEDSAVYLCASSIGVIYTDTQYFGPGTRLTVL.

The rearrangement uses TRBV4-1 and TRBJ2-7; TCRdb designates TRBD1, a call that cannot be tested without DNA. Germline V gene data show CDR1 as MGHRA and CDR2 as YSYEKL. This CDR3 spans 14 amino acids. The CDR3 is CASSQGGAVVEQYF.

The genes are TRBV7-9 and TRBJ2-1; the TRBD2 assignment by TCRdb is unverifiable without DNA. This CDR3 contains 19 residues. CDR1 and CDR2 from the germline V gene are SEHNR and FQNEAQ (reference sequence). The chain's CDR3 is CASSLEAGGLAPSYNEQFF.

The chain carries TRBV12-3 or TRBV12-4 and TRBJ2-2; the TRBD1 assignment by TCRdb is unverifiable without DNA. This CDR3 region has 17 residues. The CDR3 sequence: CASTFPWTGRGTGELFF.

The CDR3 loop reads CASSYAGPYEQYF. The V call is TRBV6-5, the J call TRBJ2-7. The CDR3 has 13 amino acids. Germline CDR1 MNHEY, CDR2 SVGAGI.

The CDR3 is CASSLEPGINYGYTF. The rearrangement joins TRBV7-3 to TRBJ1-2; TCRdb calls TRBD1, which cannot be checked without DNA. Germline V gene data show CDR1 as SGHTA and CDR2 as FQGTGA. The CDR3 sequence is 15 residues long.

The chain has TRBV4-3 and TRBJ2-5. Germline values: CDR1 LGHNA, CDR2 YSLEER. The CDR3 extends over 14 amino acids. The CDR3 loop reads CASSQDWGQETQYF.

The chain couples TRBV19 to TRBJ2-1; TCRdb's D gene call, TRBD1, goes unchecked for lack of DNA. The CDR3 consists of 13 residues. Per the germline V gene, CDR1 is LNHDA and CDR2 is SQIVND (reference sequence). CDR3 sequence reads: CASSPGWYNEQFF.

V is TRBV5-1 and J is TRBJ1-5; lacking DNA, the TRBD1 call made by TCRdb goes unchecked. The CDR3 runs to 16 residues. From germline, CDR1 is SGHRS and CDR2 YFSETQ. The CDR3 protein is CASSGQGVWYNQPQHF.

The chain couples TRBV5-5 to TRBJ2-1. CDR1 is SGHKS, CDR2 YYEKEE, per germline (reference sequence). This CDR3 contains 16 residues. The CDR3 spells CASSLDSPLSYNEQFF.

This clonotype shows up as medium-sized (0.01 to 0.1%) by frequency. The chain links TRBV7-3 to TRBJ1-1; TCRdb lists TRBD1, though no DNA is available to test this call. This CDR3 has 15 residues. The germline CDR1 and CDR2 sequences are SGHTA and FQGTGA. The CDR3 is CASSLLGGAGTEAFF.

The chain couples TRBV14 to TRBJ2-1. CDR1 SGHDN and CDR2 FVKESK come from the germline V gene. This CDR3 has 17 amino acids. The CDR3 loop is CASSHRVTTASYNEQFF.

The CDR3 region is CASKGTSADSDTQYF. This chain joins TRBV6-4 and TRBJ2-3; TCRdb's assignment of TRBD2 cannot be checked, as there is no DNA. Germline lookup yields CDR1 MRHNA and CDR2 SNTAGT. CDR3 length: 15 amino acids.

V and J are TRBV5-6 and TRBJ2-5; the TCRdb call, TRBD1, lacks DNA for checking. CDR1 and CDR2 (germline): SGHDT, YYEEEE. The CDR3 is made up of 18 amino acids. This chain's CDR3 is CASSLGGIRDTIQETQYF.

The V call is TRBV28, the J call TRBJ2-1. Germline CDR1 MDHEN, CDR2 SYDVKM. The CDR3 length is 13 residues. This CDR3 is CASTYTPYNEQFF. The whole variable domain, filled in from reference TRBV28 and TRBJ2-1, reads DVKVTQSSRYLVKRTGEKVFLECVQDMDHENMFWYRQDPGLGLRLIYFSYDVKMKEKGDIPEGYSVSREKKERFSLILESASTNQTSMYLCASTYTPYNEQFFGPGTRLTVL.

The chain joins TRBV7-2 to TRBJ2-7; no DNA is available, so the TRBD1 call from TCRdb remains unchecked. The germline V gene has CDR1 SGHTA and CDR2 FQGNSA. The length of the CDR3 is 14 residues. CDR3 sequence: CASSATRDTYEQYF. Full variable domain (outside the CDR3, taken from reference TRBV7-2 and TRBJ2-7): GAGVSQSPSNKVTEKGKDVELRCDPISGHTALYWYRQSLGQGLEFLIYFQGNSAPDKSGLPSDRFSAERTGGSVSTLTIQRTQQEDSAVYLCASSATRDTYEQYFGPGTRLTVT.

The rearrangement uses TRBV19 and TRBJ2-7; the D call from TCRdb, TRBD1, cannot be confirmed without DNA. CDR3 size: 12 residues. CDR1 LNHDA and CDR2 SQIVND come from the germline V gene (reference sequence). The chain's CDR3 is CASGGPLYEQYF.

V usage is TRBV7-2 and J usage is TRBJ2-3; the TCRdb call, TRBD1, lacks DNA for checking. The CDR3 sequence is 14 residues long. CDR1 and CDR2 (germline): SGHTA, FQGNSA. The CDR3 region is CASSLVQGGDTQYF.

V is TRBV11-3 and J is TRBJ2-3. The CDR3 runs 15 residues. Looked up from germline, CDR1 is SGHNT and CDR2 is YENEEA. The CDR3 is CASSLGEFSVDTQYF.

V is TRBV7-7 and J is TRBJ1-1; TCRdb designates TRBD1, a call that cannot be tested without DNA. Germline-derived CDR1 and CDR2 are SSHAT and FNYEAQ (reference sequence). CDR3 size: 15 residues. The CDR3 loop is CASSPYTGVGTEAFF.

The chain uses TRBV20-1 and TRBJ1-5; as DNA is missing, the TRBD1 call by TCRdb cannot be tested. CDR3 length: 16 amino acids. CDR1 DFQATT and CDR2 SNEGSKA come from the germline V gene (reference sequence). The CDR3 sequence is CSASTLEGRGPQPQHF.

The chain has TRBV20-1 and TRBJ1-1. Germline CDR1 DFQATT, CDR2 SNEGSKA (reference sequence). The CDR3 contains 14 residues. CDR3 sequence: CSAREPRSHTEAFF.

This chain uses TRBV5-1 with TRBJ2-7. The CDR3 runs to 13 residues. Germline V gene sequence: CDR1 SGHRS, CDR2 YFSETQ. The CDR3 region is CASSLDIRYEQYF.